The next 20 T cell receptor beta chains were all read from a single sample in a study of T cells in Graves' hyperthyroidism and ophthalmopathy. Amplification of TCR beta CDR3 regions used RNA as the template. Carried out on the TCR CDR3, a first-round RT-PCR used the HTBI primer set. TCRdb called the multiplex PCR reads again in MiXCR, with one record for every CDR3 protein. The sample lists approximately 600,000 distinct CDR3 sequences, around 21% occurring once. Sequences were obtained from blood. Receptors were obtained from a man aged 25-40 years with Graves' ophthalmopathy.

V gene TRBV20-1 combines with J gene TRBJ1-4; D call uncertain. V lost 3 bases, J lost 5 bases, and 10 bases lay in between. The CDR3 runs to 13 residues. From germline, CDR1 is DFQATT and CDR2 SNEGSKA (reference sequence). In DNA, the CDR3 is TGCAGTGCTAGTCGACGGTTAAATGAAAAACTGTTTTTT. This encodes CSASRRLNEKLFF.

This clonotype has at least ten counts. This chain links TRBV20-1 with TRBJ2-3, with 16 bases lining up with TRBD2. The CDR3 consists of 19 residues. After removal of 2 bases from V and 3 bases from J, the junction contained 11 bases not matched to a gene. Looked up from germline, CDR1 is DFQATT and CDR2 is SNEGSKA (reference sequence). CDR3 DNA sequence: TGCAGTGCTAGACCGGGACTAGCGGGAGGGCCGTTAGGGACAGATACGCAGTATTTT. Translating it yields CSARPGLAGGPLGTDTQYF.

This clonotype showed up just a few times. The CDR3 loop is CASSKGLAGGTGYNEQFF. CDR3 coding DNA: TGTGCCAGCAGTAAGGGACTAGCGGGAGGCACGGGGTACAATGAGCAGTTCTTC. The chain links TRBV28 to TRBJ2-1; 15 bases align to TRBD2. The CDR3 spans 18 residues. V lost 5 bases and J lost 4; bases outside the gene matches: 9. Germline CDR1 MDHEN, CDR2 SYDVKM.

This clonotype has ten or more counts. In nucleotides, the CDR3 is TGTGCCAGCAGTTACGGGGACGGCAATCAGCCCCAGCATTTT. Its protein product is CASSYGDGNQPQHF. V usage is TRBV27 and J usage is TRBJ1-5, with a tentative D call TRBD1 (5 bases). Trimming left V 4 bases short and J 2 bases short, with 9 bases between. Per germline, CDR1 MNHEY and CDR2 SMNVEV (reference sequence). The CDR3 spans 14 residues.

This sequence joins TRBV5-8 and TRBJ2-3, with D possibly TRBD1 on 5 matching bases. Germline V CDR1 and CDR2: SGHTS, YDEGEE. The CDR3 runs to 16 residues. V was pared by 2 bases and J by 1 base, with 14 bases between. CDR3 coding DNA: TGTGCCAGCAGCTTTGGGTCAGGGTCGGGCACAGATACGCAGTATTTT. Residues: CASSFGSGSGTDTQYF.

This clonotype was seen repeatedly, ten times or more. The chain uses TRBV28 and TRBJ1-1, with D perhaps TRBD1 (6 bases). Germline CDR1 is MDHEN and CDR2 is SYDVKM. V was cut by 8 bases and J by 3 bases, with 13 bases left in between. CDR3 length equals 13 residues. The CDR3 region is CASRSGADTEAFF. In nucleotides, the CDR3 is TGTGCCAGCCGGTCGGGGGCCGACACTGAAGCTTTCTTT.

This rearrangement joins TRBV4-1 to TRBJ1-6; 9 bases map to TRBD1. The CDR3 length is 16 residues. CDR1 MGHRA and CDR2 YSYEKL come from the germline V gene. V was clipped by 1 base and J by 11 bases; unmatched bases: 9. The CDR3 region has the DNA TGCGCCAGCAGCCAAGTACAGGGGGCGAAAAATACACCCCTCCACTTT. Protein product: CASSQVQGAKNTPLHF.

This clonotype showed up just a few times. This chain joins TRBV6-1 and TRBJ2-2, with D tentatively TRBD1 (6 bases). The CDR3 loop spans 14 amino acids. V was cut by 10 bases and J by 1 base, with 13 bases left in between. Per the germline V gene, CDR1 is MNHNS and CDR2 is SASEGT. Here the CDR3 DNA reads TGTGCCACCGCTACAGGGATGAACACCGGGGAGCTGTTTTTT. Encoded protein: CATATGMNTGELFF.

In this sample, this clonotype turned up a few times. The chain carries TRBV7-9 and TRBJ2-3, with 7 bases identical to TRBD2. V shed 5 bases, J shed 0 bases, and the junction held 8 bases outside the gene matches. CDR3 length: 16 amino acids. Germline-derived CDR1 and CDR2 are SEHNR and FQNEAQ (reference sequence). The CDR3 DNA sequence: TGTGCCAGCAGCGCCTGGGGGGGTCCGAGCACAGATACGCAGTATTTT. Residues: CASSAWGGPSTDTQYF.

This clonotype was detected a few times. This chain uses TRBV20-1 with TRBJ1-1, with 9 nucleotides matching TRBD1. V shed 4 bases, J shed 2 bases, and the junction held 8 bases outside the gene matches. Germline CDR1 and CDR2: DFQATT and SNEGSKA (reference sequence). CDR3 length: 15 amino acids. The CDR3 DNA reads TGCAGTGCTATTAGTAGGGACAGGGCTAACACTGAAGCTTTCTTT. Its translation: CSAISRDRANTEAFF.

This clonotype was seen more than once but under ten times. The chain joins TRBV24-1 to TRBJ1-2, with 8 bases fitting TRBD1. This CDR3 has 17 amino acids. Germline V gene data show CDR1 as KGHDR and CDR2 as SFDVKD. With V trimmed by 3 bases and J by 3 bases, 11 bases remained unmatched. CDR3 sequence: CATSDRFGTGSYYGYTF. CDR3 bases: TGTGCCACCAGTGATCGGTTCGGGACAGGATCCTACTATGGCTACACCTTC.

V gene TRBV4-1 combines with J gene TRBJ2-3, with a tentative D call TRBD2 (6 bases). The V end was cut by 0 bases, the J end by 0 bases, with 10 bases between. The CDR3 runs to 16 residues. Looked up from germline, CDR1 is MGHRA and CDR2 is YSYEKL. CDR3 DNA sequence: TGCGCCAGCAGCCAAGATACCGGGACTAGCACAGATACGCAGTATTTT. It codes for CASSQDTGTSTDTQYF.

The V call is TRBV3-1, the J call TRBJ2-7, with TRBD2 as a possible D gene (6 bases). The ends were cut back, 4 bases at V and 5 bases at J, with 15 bases in the middle. The germline V gene encodes CDR1 LGHDT and CDR2 YNNKEL (reference sequence). The CDR3 contains 14 residues. CDR3 nucleotides: TGTGCCAGCAGCCGGGCAGGAGGGCCCAACGAGCAGTACTTC. Protein sequence: CASSRAGGPNEQYF.

This clonotype was recorded many times. This chain uses TRBV28 with TRBJ2-1; perhaps TRBD2 as D (5 bases). Trimming removed 6 bases at V and 0 bases at J, with 12 bases between. Germline V CDR1 and CDR2: MDHEN, SYDVKM. The CDR3 contains 15 residues. CDR3 sequence: CASRPGVSSYNEQFF. Written as DNA, the CDR3 is TGTGCCAGCAGACCCGGGGTAAGCTCCTACAATGAGCAGTTCTTC.

The table lists this clonotype with a few counts. The J gene is TRBJ2-7, the V gene TRBV4-2; 8 bases agree with TRBD2. Germline V CDR1 and CDR2: LGHNA, YNFKEQ. Losses at the gene ends were 0 bases for V and 5 bases for J; bases not matched to a gene: 6. The CDR3 is made up of 15 amino acids. In DNA form, the CDR3 reads TGTGCCAGCAGCCAAGACTGGCTAGCGGGTAACGAGCAGTACTTC. As protein: CASSQDWLAGNEQYF.

In this sample, this clonotype turned up many times. J is TRBJ2-7 and V is TRBV2; 7 nucleotides line up with TRBD1. Germline lookup yields CDR1 SNHLY and CDR2 FYNNEI. CDR3 length: 14 amino acids. With 6 bases clipped from V and 2 bases from J, the junction kept 7 bases outside the gene matches. This CDR3 reads CASSAWDRPYEQYF. The CDR3 bases are TGTGCCAGCAGCGCTTGGGACAGACCCTACGAGCAGTACTTC.

This rearrangement joins TRBV28 to TRBJ2-7; 9 nucleotides align to TRBD1. J was trimmed by 0 bases and V by 3 bases; bases with no gene match: 18. Per the germline V gene, CDR1 is MDHEN and CDR2 is SYDVKM. CDR3 length equals 20 residues. In nucleotides, the CDR3 is TGTGCCAGCAGTTTCCCCCTTCGTAGCCGGGACAGGGTGGGCTCCTACGAGCAGTACTTC. Its protein product is CASSFPLRSRDRVGSYEQYF.

This clonotype was seen more than once but under ten times. The junction differs from germline at one of its ends, possibly a read error. This chain links TRBV7-8 with TRBJ2-5, with 10 bases aligning to TRBD2. The germline V gene encodes CDR1 SGHVS and CDR2 FQNEAQ. The CDR3 sequence is 16 residues long. CDR3 sequence reads: CACSITIAGGSETQYF. The DNA for the CDR3 is TGTGCCTGCAGCATTACAATAGCGGGAGGATCGGAGACCCAGTACTTC.

To note about this clonotype: One end of the junction fails to match germline, which may point to a read error. This sequence joins TRBV30 and TRBJ1-2, with a possible D match to TRBD1 (5 bases). Germline V gene data show CDR1 as GTSNPN and CDR2 as SVGIG (reference sequence). The CDR3 spans 15 residues. CDR3 in DNA: TGTACCTGGAGTCCCCAGGGAAGGACGAACTATGGCTACACCTTC. Protein product: CTWSPQGRTNYGYTF.

This clonotype was seen only once. The junction departs from the called germline gene at one end, perhaps through a read error. V usage is TRBV7-2 and J usage is TRBJ2-3; TRBD2 matches at 12 bases. Germline values: CDR1 SGHTA, CDR2 FQGNSA. This CDR3 region has 15 residues. CDR3 nucleotides: TGCGCCAGCAGCCAGCCGACTAGCGGGAGAAATACGCAGTATTTT. Encoded protein: CASSQPTSGRNTQYF.